This T cell receptor beta chain was obtained from a study of identical twins' blood T cells. Whole-study findings and limits: Abundant TCRbeta CDR3s overlapped more between twins than with unrelated donors. Environmental influences on twin similarity could not be excluded.

Germline loops: CDR1 SGHAT, CDR2 FQDESV (reference sequence). The CDR3 contains 14 residues. The germline V and J ends were trimmed by 1 base and 0 bases, with 6 bases remaining between them. As handled by the study authors: Per-library CDR3 reads ranged about 2.2 to 4 million; clonotypes, ~95,000 to ~550,000. Via MiXCR, TCRdb re-called the 5' RACE reads, giving one row per CDR3 protein. It is TCRdb's table, rather than the study itself, that gives the V and J calls and clone size. Of roughly 380,000 distinct CDR3 sequences in the sample, over 25% were seen once. This clonotype was observed a handful of times. What it binds is not known.

The sample was PBMCs. This sequence originates from a woman aged 18 to 50 in good health. The chain couples TRBV11-1 to TRBJ1-2; D remains ambiguous. The CDR3 nucleotides read TGTGCCAGCAGCTTAGGGGCAGCTAACTATGGCTACACCTTC. Protein sequence: CASSLGAANYGYTF.